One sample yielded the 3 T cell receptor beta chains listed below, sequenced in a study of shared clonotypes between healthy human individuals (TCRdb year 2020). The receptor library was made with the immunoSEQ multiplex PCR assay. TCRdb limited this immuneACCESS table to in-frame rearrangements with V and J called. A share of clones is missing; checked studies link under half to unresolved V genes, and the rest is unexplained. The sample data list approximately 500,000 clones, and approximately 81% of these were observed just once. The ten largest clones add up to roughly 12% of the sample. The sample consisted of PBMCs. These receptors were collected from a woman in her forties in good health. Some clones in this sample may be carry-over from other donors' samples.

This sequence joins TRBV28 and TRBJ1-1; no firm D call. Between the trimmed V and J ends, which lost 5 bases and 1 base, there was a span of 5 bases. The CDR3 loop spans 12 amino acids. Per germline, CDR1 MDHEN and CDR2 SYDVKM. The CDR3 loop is CASSLTNTEAFF. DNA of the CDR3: TGTGCCAGCAGTCTAACGAACACTGAAGCTTTCTTT.

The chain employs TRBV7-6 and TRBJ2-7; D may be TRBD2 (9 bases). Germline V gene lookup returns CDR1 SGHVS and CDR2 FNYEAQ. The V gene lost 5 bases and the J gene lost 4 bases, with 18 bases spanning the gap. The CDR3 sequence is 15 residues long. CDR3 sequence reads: CASSQGASGAYEQYF. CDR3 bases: TGTGCCAGCAGCCAGGGGGCTAGCGGGGCATACGAGCAGTACTTC.

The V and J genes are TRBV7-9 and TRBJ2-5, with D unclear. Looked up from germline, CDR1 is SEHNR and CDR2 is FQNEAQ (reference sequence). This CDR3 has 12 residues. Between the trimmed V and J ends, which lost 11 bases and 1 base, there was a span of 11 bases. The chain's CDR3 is CAGSPPQETQYF. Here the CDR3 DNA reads TGTGCCGGTAGCCCCCCCCAAGAGACCCAGTACTTC.